This section outlines one T cell receptor beta chain sequence together with its context. Amplification used 60 Vbeta primers and 13 Jbeta primers. TCRdb's copy holds only in-frame clones and misses some; the assay was immunoSEQ multiplex PCR. The sample includes approximately 70,000 clones, around 75% of them seen just once. These data belong to a study of cytomegalovirus exposure and HLA in healthy donors. CDR3 length equals 15 residues. In germline, CDR1 is MNHEY, CDR2 SMNVEV (reference sequence). Trimming left V 3 bases short and J 2 bases short, with 14 bases between. The sample taken for sequencing was PBMCs. The sequence was collected from a man aged 55 to 69 in good health and CMV-seropositive. The rearrangement links TRBV27 to TRBJ2-7, with unresolved D. The CDR3 loop reads CASSFRVHSTYEQYF. As DNA, the CDR3 is TGTGCCAGCAGTTTTCGGGTTCATTCCACCTACGAGCAGTACTTC.